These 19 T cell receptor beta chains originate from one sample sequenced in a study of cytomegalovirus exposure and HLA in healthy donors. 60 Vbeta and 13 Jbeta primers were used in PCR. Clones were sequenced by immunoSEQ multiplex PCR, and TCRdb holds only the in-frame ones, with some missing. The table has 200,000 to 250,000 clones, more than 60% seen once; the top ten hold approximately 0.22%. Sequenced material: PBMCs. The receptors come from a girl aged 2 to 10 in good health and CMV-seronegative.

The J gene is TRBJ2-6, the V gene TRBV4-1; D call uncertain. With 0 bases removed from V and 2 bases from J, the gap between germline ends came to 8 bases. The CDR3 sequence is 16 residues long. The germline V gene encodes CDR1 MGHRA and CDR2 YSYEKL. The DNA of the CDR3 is TGCGCCAGCAGCCAAGAATTCCAGGCTGGGGCCAACGTCCTGACTTTC. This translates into CASSQEFQAGANVLTF.

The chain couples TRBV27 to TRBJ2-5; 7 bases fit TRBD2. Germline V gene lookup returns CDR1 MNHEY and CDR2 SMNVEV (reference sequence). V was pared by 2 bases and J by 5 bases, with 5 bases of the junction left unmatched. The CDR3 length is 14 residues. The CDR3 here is CASSLQAGDETQYF. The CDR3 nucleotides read TGTGCCAGCAGTTTACAGGCGGGAGATGAGACCCAGTACTTC.

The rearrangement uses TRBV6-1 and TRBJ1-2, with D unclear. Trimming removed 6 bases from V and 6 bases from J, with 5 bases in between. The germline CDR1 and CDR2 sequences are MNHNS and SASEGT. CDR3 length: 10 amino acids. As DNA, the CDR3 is TGTGCCAGCAGGGGCAATGGCTACACCTTC. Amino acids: CASRGNGYTF.

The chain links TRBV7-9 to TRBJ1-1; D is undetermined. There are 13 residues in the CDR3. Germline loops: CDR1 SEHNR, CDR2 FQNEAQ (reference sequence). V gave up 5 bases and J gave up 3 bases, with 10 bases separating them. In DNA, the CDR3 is TGTGCCAGCAGCACCCTACTAGACACTGAAGCTTTCTTT. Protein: CASSTLLDTEAFF.

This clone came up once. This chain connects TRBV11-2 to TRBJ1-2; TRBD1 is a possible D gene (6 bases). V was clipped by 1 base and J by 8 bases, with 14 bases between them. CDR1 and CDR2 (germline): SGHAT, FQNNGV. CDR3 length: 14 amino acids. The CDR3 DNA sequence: TGTGCCAGCAGCTTAGTCGGGACACGGGTCGGCTACACCTTC. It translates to CASSLVGTRVGYTF.

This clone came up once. CDR3 residues: CASQQGFDGYTF. CDR3 coding DNA: TGTGCCAGTCAACAGGGGTTCGATGGCTACACCTTC. This rearrangement joins TRBV19 to TRBJ1-2; TRBD1 matches at 7 bases. Germline lookup yields CDR1 LNHDA and CDR2 SQIVND (reference sequence). The CDR3 spans 12 residues. Trimming took 8 bases from V and 6 from J; bases not matched to a gene: 6.

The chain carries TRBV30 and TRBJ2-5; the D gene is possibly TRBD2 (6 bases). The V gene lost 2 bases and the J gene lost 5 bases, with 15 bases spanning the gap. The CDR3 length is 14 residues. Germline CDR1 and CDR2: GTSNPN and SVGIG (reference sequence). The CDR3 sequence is CAWSRGSPWETQYF. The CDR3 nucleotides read TGTGCCTGGAGTCGGGGGTCCCCCTGGGAGACCCAGTACTTC.

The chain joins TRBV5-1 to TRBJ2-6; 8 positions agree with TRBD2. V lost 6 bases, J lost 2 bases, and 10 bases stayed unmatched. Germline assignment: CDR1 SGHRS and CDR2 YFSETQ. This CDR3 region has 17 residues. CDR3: CASNQGRGEPGANVLTF. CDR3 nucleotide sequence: TGCGCCAGCAACCAGGGGCGGGGGGAGCCTGGGGCCAACGTCCTGACTTTC.

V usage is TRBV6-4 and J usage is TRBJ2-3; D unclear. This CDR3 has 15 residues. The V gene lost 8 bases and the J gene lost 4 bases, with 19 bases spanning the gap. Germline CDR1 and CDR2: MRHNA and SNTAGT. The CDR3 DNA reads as TGTGCCAGCCCCAGACTCCTAAAAACGGCAGATACGCAGTATTTT. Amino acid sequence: CASPRLLKTADTQYF.

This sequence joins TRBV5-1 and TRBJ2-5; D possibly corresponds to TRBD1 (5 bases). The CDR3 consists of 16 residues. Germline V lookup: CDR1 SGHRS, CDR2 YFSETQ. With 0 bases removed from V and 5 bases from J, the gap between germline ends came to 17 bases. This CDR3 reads CASSLGGQGSWETQYF. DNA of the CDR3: TGCGCCAGCAGCTTGGGGGGCCAGGGCTCTTGGGAGACCCAGTACTTC.

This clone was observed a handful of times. Here the CDR3 DNA reads TGCAGCGCACCGACCCCCTTGCGGACTGAAGCTTTCTTT. Translation gives CSAPTPLRTEAFF. This chain joins TRBV29-1 and TRBJ1-1; D remains ambiguous. Trimming pared 7 bases from V and 5 bases from J, leaving 17 bases between. Germline CDR1 SQVTM, CDR2 ANQGSEA. The CDR3 runs 13 residues.

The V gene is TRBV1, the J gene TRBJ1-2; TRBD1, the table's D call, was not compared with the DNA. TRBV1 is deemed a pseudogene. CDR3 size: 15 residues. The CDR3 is CTSSLRTGWAYGYTF. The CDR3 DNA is TGCACCAGCAGCCTTCGGACAGGGTGGGCCTATGGCTACACCTTC.

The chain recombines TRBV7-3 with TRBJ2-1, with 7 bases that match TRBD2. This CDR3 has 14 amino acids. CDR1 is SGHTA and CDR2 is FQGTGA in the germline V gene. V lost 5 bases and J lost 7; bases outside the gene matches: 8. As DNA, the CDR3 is TGTGCCAGCAGCGCTAGCGGTGGTGGGAATGAGCAGTTCTTC. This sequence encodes CASSASGGGNEQFF.

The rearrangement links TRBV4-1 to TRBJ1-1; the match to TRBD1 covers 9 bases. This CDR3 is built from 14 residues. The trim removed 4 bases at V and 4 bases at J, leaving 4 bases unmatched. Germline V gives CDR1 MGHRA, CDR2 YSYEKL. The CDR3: CASSLSDRGTEAFF. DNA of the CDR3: TGCGCCAGCAGCCTATCGGACAGGGGCACTGAAGCTTTCTTT.

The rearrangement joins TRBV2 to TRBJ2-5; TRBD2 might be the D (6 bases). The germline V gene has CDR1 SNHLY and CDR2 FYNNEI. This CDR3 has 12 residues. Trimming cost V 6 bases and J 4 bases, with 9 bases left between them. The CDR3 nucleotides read TGTGCCAGCAGCGGGAGTATAGAGACCCAGTACTTC. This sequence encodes CASSGSIETQYF.

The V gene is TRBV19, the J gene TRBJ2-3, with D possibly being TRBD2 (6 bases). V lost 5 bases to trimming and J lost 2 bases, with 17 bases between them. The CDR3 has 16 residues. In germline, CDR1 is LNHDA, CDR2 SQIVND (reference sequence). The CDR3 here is CASSLRSGSFTDTQYF. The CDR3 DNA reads TGTGCCAGTAGTCTTAGATCCGGGAGCTTCACAGATACGCAGTATTTT.

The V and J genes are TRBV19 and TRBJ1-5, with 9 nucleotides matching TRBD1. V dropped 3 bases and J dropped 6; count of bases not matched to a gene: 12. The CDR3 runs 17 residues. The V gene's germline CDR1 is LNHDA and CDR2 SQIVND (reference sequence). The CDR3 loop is CASSMPTHRGLRQPQHF. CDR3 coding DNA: TGTGCCAGTAGTATGCCAACTCACAGGGGGCTGCGTCAGCCCCAGCATTTT.

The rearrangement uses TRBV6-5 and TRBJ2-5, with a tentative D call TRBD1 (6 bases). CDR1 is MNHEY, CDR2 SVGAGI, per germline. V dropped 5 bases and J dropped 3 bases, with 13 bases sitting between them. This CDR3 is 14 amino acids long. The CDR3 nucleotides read TGTGCCAGCAGTCACCGGGACATGGAAGAGACCCAGTACTTC. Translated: CASSHRDMEETQYF.

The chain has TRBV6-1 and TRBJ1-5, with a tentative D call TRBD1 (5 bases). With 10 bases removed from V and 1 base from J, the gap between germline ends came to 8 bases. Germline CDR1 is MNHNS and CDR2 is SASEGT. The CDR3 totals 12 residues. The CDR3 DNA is TGTGCCAAGGGGCTGAGCAATCAGCCCCAGCATTTT. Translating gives CAKGLSNQPQHF.